Following are 24 T cell receptor beta chains from one sample sequenced in a study of OX40 agonist ivuxolimab in advanced cancers. The library relied on the immunoSEQ multiplex PCR assay. Entries here come from immuneACCESS through TCRdb and include only in-frame sequences with V and J called. Some clones fail to appear in such tables; in the studies checked, an unresolved V gene covers under half of the shortfall, and the cause of the remainder is unknown. Here the sample has around 83,000 clones; more than 85% occur a single time. Of the sample, 2.3% falls within the top ten clones. Sample: CD4+ or CD8+ T cells sorted from blood, taken in a trial of the OX40 agonist ivuxolimab. These receptors were collected from an adult with an advanced solid tumor such as melanoma, head and neck, liver or kidney cancer.

This chain joins TRBV5-1 and TRBJ2-7; 9 bases line up with TRBD1. This CDR3 has 16 amino acids. J lost 3 bases, V lost 4 bases, and 11 bases had no gene match. Germline lookup yields CDR1 SGHRS and CDR2 YFSETQ. CDR3 protein: CASSTEPGQGNYEQYF. The CDR3 bases are TGCGCCAGCAGCACCGAACCGGGACAGGGTAACTACGAGCAGTACTTC.

J is TRBJ2-1 and V is TRBV19; D is perhaps TRBD1 or TRBD2 (5 bases each). V was shortened by 5 bases and J by 4 bases, with 12 bases between the two germline ends. The CDR3 length is 14 residues. CDR1 LNHDA and CDR2 SQIVND come from the germline V gene (reference sequence). The DNA of the CDR3 is TGTGCCAGTAGTCCGGGACGGTTATACAATGAGCAGTTCTTC. It specifies CASSPGRLYNEQFF.

V gene TRBV29-1 combines with J gene TRBJ2-4; the D gene is possibly TRBD1 (5 bases). V was cut by 8 bases and J by 2 bases, with 16 bases left in between. There are 14 residues in the CDR3. Germline V lookup: CDR1 SQVTM, CDR2 ANQGSEA. The CDR3 DNA reads as TGCAGCTACTCCGACAGTCTAACCAAAAACATTCAGTACTTC. The encoded protein is CSYSDSLTKNIQYF.

CDR3 sequence reads: CASSTTSTDPNYGYTF. Here the CDR3 DNA reads TGTGCCAGTAGTACCACTTCGACAGACCCGAACTATGGCTACACCTTC. The V and J genes are TRBV19 and TRBJ1-2; D may be TRBD1 (5 bases). The CDR3 is 16 amino acids. V dropped 4 bases and J dropped 2 bases, with 17 bases sitting between them. The germline V gene encodes CDR1 LNHDA and CDR2 SQIVND (reference sequence).

The sample holds one count of this clone. This sequence joins TRBV27 and TRBJ1-4; no clear D. V shed 0 bases and J shed 8 bases, with 10 bases lying between them. Germline V gives CDR1 MNHEY, CDR2 SMNVEV (reference sequence). CDR3 size: 14 residues. DNA of the CDR3: TGTGCCAGCAGTTTATCGGTTCTGGACGAAAAACTGTTTTTT. Encoded protein: CASSLSVLDEKLFF.

The DNA for the CDR3 is TGTGCCAGCAGTCAAGGCGGTGAGACCCAGTACTTC. Its translation is CASSQGGETQYF. The V gene is TRBV5-4, the J gene TRBJ2-5; D uncertain. Germline V gives CDR1 SGHNT, CDR2 YYREEE (reference sequence). This CDR3 comprises 12 residues. V gave up 5 bases and J gave up 5 bases, with 10 bases separating them.

This chain links TRBV5-5 with TRBJ1-5; possible D gene TRBD1, 5 bases. Trimming cost V 3 bases and J 4 bases, with 14 bases left between them. The CDR3 is made up of 15 amino acids. Per germline, CDR1 SGHKS and CDR2 YYEKEE (reference sequence). CDR3 DNA: TGTGCCAGCAGCTGGGGCCGAGTGGGGAATCAGCCCCAGCATTTT. Protein product: CASSWGRVGNQPQHF.

The chain recombines TRBV5-6 with TRBJ1-1; 7 bases are a match to TRBD1. This CDR3 is built from 15 residues. Germline values: CDR1 SGHDT, CDR2 YYEEEE. V shed 1 base and J 2 bases; nucleotides not matched to a gene: 5. The CDR3 loop reads CASSLPGTVNTEAFF. CDR3 bases: TGTGCCAGCAGCTTGCCCGGGACAGTAAACACTGAAGCTTTCTTT.

A word on this clone: An end of the junction does not agree with germline; a read error may underlie this. V is TRBV7-2 and J is TRBJ2-5; TRBD2 aligns across 10 bases. CDR3 size: 18 residues. The germline V gene encodes CDR1 SGHTA and CDR2 FQGNSA. CDR3 nucleotide sequence: TGTGCCAGCAACTTACTTAATCAGGGTAGCGGGAGGTCTAAGACCCAGTACTTC. This gives the protein CASNLLNQGSGRSKTQYF.

As concerns this clone: One junction end disagrees with the germline gene, perhaps due to a read error. V gene TRBV4-3 combines with J gene TRBJ2-2, with D possibly TRBD2 on 5 matching bases. The CDR3 covers 14 residues. CDR1 and CDR2 (germline): LGHNA, YSLEER. CDR3 sequence (DNA): TGCGCCAGCAGCCAAGAGATGAGCCACCGGGGAGCTGTTTTT. Protein product: CASSQEMSHRGAVF.

The rearrangement links TRBV10-1 to TRBJ2-7; 13 bases fit TRBD2. V lost 6 bases and J lost 7; bases outside the gene matches: 9. Germline CDR1 reads WNHNN; CDR2 reads SYGVQD (reference sequence). The length of the CDR3 is 15 residues. CDR3 residues: CASRPGTSGTGEQYF. The CDR3 DNA reads as TGCGCCAGCAGACCCGGGACTAGCGGGACGGGGGAGCAGTACTTC.

This clone was counted once. V gene TRBV28 combines with J gene TRBJ2-5, with D hard to call. Between the trimmed V and J ends, which lost 4 bases and 2 bases, there was a span of 8 bases. Germline loops: CDR1 MDHEN, CDR2 SYDVKM. CDR3 length: 13 residues. The CDR3 region is CASSWHSQETQYF. The DNA of the CDR3 is TGTGCCAGCAGTTGGCACTCTCAAGAGACCCAGTACTTC.

This clone appeared once. The chain has TRBV7-9 and TRBJ1-5; no definite D call. CDR3 length: 13 amino acids. Germline values: CDR1 SEHNR, CDR2 FQNEAQ (reference sequence). Trimming took 7 bases from V and 0 from J, leaving 7 bases between them. The chain's CDR3 is CASMADSNQPQHF. The CDR3 DNA is TGTGCCAGCATGGCAGATAGCAATCAGCCCCAGCATTTT. Filled out from reference TRBV7-9 and TRBJ1-5, the complete variable domain reads DTGVSQNPRHKITKRGQNVTFRCDPISEHNRLYWYRQTLGQGPEFLTYFQNEAQLEKSRLLSDRFSAERPKGSFSTLEIQRTEQGDSAMYLCASMADSNQPQHFGDGTRLSIL.

The V gene is TRBV11-2, the J gene TRBJ2-3, with TRBD2 as a possible D gene (6 bases). CDR3 length: 15 residues. From germline, CDR1 is SGHAT and CDR2 FQNNGV. Trimming pared 6 bases from V and 0 bases from J, leaving 13 bases between. The CDR3 reads CASSRRAGSTDTQYF. The CDR3 bases are TGTGCCAGCAGTCGACGAGCGGGCAGCACAGATACGCAGTATTTT.

The CDR3 here is CASSLELAAYNEQFF. For the CDR3, the DNA is TGTGCCAGCAGCTTGGAACTAGCGGCTTACAATGAGCAGTTCTTC. This chain joins TRBV5-4 and TRBJ2-1, with 8 bases identical to TRBD2. Germline V gene data show CDR1 as SGHNT and CDR2 as YYREEE (reference sequence). The ends lost 0 bases at V and 4 bases at J; junction bases unmatched: 3. The CDR3 is made up of 15 amino acids.

The rearrangement links TRBV2 to TRBJ2-1; TRBD2 matches at 9 bases. The CDR3 is 15 amino acids. The germline gives CDR1 SNHLY, CDR2 FYNNEI. With V trimmed by 6 bases and J by 6 bases, 9 bases remained unmatched. CDR3: CASRGRTSGLNEQFF. As DNA, the CDR3 is TGTGCCAGCAGAGGGCGCACTAGCGGGCTCAATGAGCAGTTCTTC.

The chain combines TRBV7-2 with TRBJ1-1, with D uncertain. This CDR3 is 15 amino acids long. The ends were cut back, 7 bases at V and 6 bases at J, with 21 bases in the middle. The germline gives CDR1 SGHTA, CDR2 FQGNSA. The DNA of the CDR3 is TGTGCCAGCAATCCCAATGCAGCGGGTAGGGCTGAAGCTTTCTTT. Its protein is CASNPNAAGRAEAFF.

V usage is TRBV7-8 and J usage is TRBJ1-3; D not certain. The germline gives CDR1 SGHVS, CDR2 FQNEAQ. CDR3 size: 14 residues. Trimming removed 1 base at V and 3 bases at J, with 7 bases between. The CDR3, as DNA: TGTGCCAGCAGCTTAGATGGTGTTGGAAACACCATATATTTT. Encoded protein: CASSLDGVGNTIYF.

The rearrangement uses TRBV6-1 and TRBJ2-2; no clear D gene. The germline gives CDR1 MNHNS, CDR2 SASEGT. The length of the CDR3 is 13 residues. V lost 6 bases and J 1 base, leaving 6 bases between the germline ends. CDR3 loop: CASRELNTGELFF. CDR3 sequence (DNA): TGTGCCAGCAGGGAGTTGAACACCGGGGAGCTGTTTTTT.

This clone was seen once. The J gene is TRBJ2-4, the V gene TRBV28; 7 bases match TRBD1. The CDR3 has 13 amino acids. Germline loops: CDR1 MDHEN, CDR2 SYDVKM. V shed 2 bases, J shed 6 bases, and the junction held 1 base outside the gene matches. The CDR3 spells CASSLAGGNIQYF. CDR3 bases: TGTGCCAGCAGTTTAGCAGGGGGAAACATTCAGTACTTC. Full variable domain (missing parts from reference TRBV28 and TRBJ2-4): DVKVTQSSRYLVKRTGEKVFLECVQDMDHENMFWYRQDPGLGLRLIYFSYDVKMKEKGDIPEGYSVSREKKERFSLILESASTNQTSMYLCASSLAGGNIQYFGAGTRLSVL.

The V and J genes are TRBV7-2 and TRBJ1-5; D gene uncertain. Trimming cost V 5 bases and J 1 base, with 12 bases left between them. The length of the CDR3 is 15 residues. CDR1 SGHTA and CDR2 FQGNSA come from the germline V gene. The CDR3: CASSLEGLSNQPQHF. Written as DNA, the CDR3 is TGTGCCAGCAGCCTCGAAGGTTTAAGCAATCAGCCCCAGCATTTT.

V is TRBV5-4 and J is TRBJ2-7, with D tentatively TRBD1 (5 bases). V dropped 0 bases and J dropped 4 bases, with 14 bases sitting between them. The CDR3 sequence is 15 residues long. Germline CDR1 and CDR2: SGHNT and YYREEE (reference sequence). The CDR3 bases are TGTGCCAGCAGCTTGGCCTGGCAGGGTGGATACGAGCAGTACTTC. Translating it yields CASSLAWQGGYEQYF. Looking up the rest from reference TRBV5-4 and TRBJ2-7 gives the full variable domain: ETGVTQSPTHLIKTRGQQVTLRCSSQSGHNTVSWYQQALGQGPQFIFQYYREEENGRGNFPPRFSGLQFPNYSSELNVNALELDDSALYLCASSLAWQGGYEQYFGPGTRLTVT.

The chain combines TRBV28 with TRBJ1-5, with 8 bases aligning to TRBD1. The CDR3 is made up of 16 amino acids. Germline V gene lookup returns CDR1 MDHEN and CDR2 SYDVKM. V shed 3 bases, J shed 1 base, and the junction held 5 bases outside the gene matches. CDR3 sequence: CASSLRQGPSNQPQHF. DNA of the CDR3: TGTGCCAGCAGTTTGCGACAGGGGCCAAGCAATCAGCCCCAGCATTTT.

This clone appeared a single time. The gene calls are TRBV10-3 and TRBJ2-2; D possibly corresponds to TRBD1 (6 bases). V shed 4 bases and J shed 0 bases, with 9 bases lying between them. The CDR3 covers 15 residues. CDR1 ENHRY and CDR2 SYGVKD come from the germline V gene. The chain's CDR3 is CAISAGQSNTGELFF. The CDR3 nucleotides are TGTGCCATCAGTGCCGGACAGTCGAACACCGGGGAGCTGTTTTTT.